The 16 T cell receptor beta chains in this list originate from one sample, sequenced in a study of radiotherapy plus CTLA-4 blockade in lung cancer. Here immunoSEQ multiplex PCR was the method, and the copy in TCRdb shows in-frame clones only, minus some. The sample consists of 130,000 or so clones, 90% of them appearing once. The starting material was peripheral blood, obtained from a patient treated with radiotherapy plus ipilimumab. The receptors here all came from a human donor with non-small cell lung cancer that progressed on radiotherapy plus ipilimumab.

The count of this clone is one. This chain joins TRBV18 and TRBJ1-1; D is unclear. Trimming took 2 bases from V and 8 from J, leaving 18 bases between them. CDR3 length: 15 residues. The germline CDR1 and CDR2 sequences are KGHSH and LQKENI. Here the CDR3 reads CASSPSSGGEREAFF. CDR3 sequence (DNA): TGTGCCAGCTCACCATCGTCAGGTGGAGAAAGGGAAGCTTTCTTT.

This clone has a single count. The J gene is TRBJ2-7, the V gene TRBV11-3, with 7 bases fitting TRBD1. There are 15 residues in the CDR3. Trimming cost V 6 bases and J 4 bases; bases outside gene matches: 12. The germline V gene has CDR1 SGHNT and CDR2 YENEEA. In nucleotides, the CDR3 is TGTGCCAGCAGATCTACAGGGGATTATAGGTACGAGCAGTACTTC. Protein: CASRSTGDYRYEQYF.

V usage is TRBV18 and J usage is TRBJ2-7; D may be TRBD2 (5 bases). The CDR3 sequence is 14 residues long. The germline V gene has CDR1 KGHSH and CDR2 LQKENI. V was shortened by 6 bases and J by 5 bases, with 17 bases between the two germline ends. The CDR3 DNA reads TGTGCCAGCTCTCCTCAACCCACTAGAGACGAGCAGTACTTC. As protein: CASSPQPTRDEQYF.

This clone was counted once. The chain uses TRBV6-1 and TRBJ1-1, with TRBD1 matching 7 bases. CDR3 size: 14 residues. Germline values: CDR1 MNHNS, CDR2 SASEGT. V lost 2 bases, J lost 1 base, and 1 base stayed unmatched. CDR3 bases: TGTGCCAGCAGTGAAAGGGGGCCGAACACTGAAGCTTTCTTT. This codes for CASSERGPNTEAFF.

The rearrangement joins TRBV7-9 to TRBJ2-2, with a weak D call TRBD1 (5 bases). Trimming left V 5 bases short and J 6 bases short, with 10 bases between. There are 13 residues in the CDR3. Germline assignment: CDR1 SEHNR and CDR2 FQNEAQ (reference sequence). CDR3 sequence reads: CASSPGHPGELFF. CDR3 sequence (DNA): TGTGCCAGCAGCCCTGGACACCCCGGGGAGCTGTTTTTT.

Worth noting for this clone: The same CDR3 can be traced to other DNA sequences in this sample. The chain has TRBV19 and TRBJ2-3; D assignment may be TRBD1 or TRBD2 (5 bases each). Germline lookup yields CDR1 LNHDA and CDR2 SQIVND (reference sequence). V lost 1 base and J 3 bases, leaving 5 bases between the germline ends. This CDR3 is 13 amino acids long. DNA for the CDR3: TGTGCCAGTAGTATAGGGGGGACAGATACGCAGTATTTT. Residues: CASSIGGTDTQYF.

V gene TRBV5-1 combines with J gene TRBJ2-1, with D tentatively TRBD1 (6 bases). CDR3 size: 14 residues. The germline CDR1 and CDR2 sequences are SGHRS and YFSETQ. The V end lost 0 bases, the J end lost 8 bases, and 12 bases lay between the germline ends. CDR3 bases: TGCGCCAGCAGCTTGGGGGACATTAGCGATGAGCAGTTCTTC. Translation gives CASSLGDISDEQFF. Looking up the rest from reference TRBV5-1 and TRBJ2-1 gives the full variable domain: KAGVTQTPRYLIKTRGQQVTLSCSPISGHRSVSWYQQTPGQGLQFLFEYFSETQRNKGNFPGRFSGRQFSNSRSEMNVSTLELGDSALYLCASSLGDISDEQFFGPGTRLTVL.

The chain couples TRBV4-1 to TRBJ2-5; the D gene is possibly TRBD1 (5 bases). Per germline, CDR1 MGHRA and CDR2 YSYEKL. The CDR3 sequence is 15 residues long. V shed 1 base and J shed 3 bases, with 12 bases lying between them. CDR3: CASSQGRAVEETQYF. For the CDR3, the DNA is TGCGCCAGCAGCCAAGGCAGGGCAGTTGAAGAGACCCAGTACTTC.

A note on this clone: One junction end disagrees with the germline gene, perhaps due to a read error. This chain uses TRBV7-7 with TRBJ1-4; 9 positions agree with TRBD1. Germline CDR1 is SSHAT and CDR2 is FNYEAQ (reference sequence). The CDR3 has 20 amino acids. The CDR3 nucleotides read TGTGCTAGCAGCTTAGGAACGAGGACAGGGGCGCCATCAGCTAATGAAAAACTGTTTTTT. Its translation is CASSLGTRTGAPSANEKLFF.

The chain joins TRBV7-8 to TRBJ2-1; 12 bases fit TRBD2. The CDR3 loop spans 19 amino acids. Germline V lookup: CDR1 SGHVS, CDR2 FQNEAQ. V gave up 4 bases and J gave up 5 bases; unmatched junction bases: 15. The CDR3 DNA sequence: TGTGCCAGCAGCTCCCCCAGACTAGCGGGAGCCGCGGGCAACAATGAGCAGTTCTTC. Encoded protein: CASSSPRLAGAAGNNEQFF. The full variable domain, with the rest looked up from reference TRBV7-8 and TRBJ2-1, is GAGVSQSPRYKVAKRGQDVALRCDPISGHVSLFWYQQALGQGPEFLTYFQNEAQLDKSGLPSDRFFAERPEGSVSTLKIQRTQQEDSAVYLCASSSPRLAGAAGNNEQFFGPGTRLTVL.

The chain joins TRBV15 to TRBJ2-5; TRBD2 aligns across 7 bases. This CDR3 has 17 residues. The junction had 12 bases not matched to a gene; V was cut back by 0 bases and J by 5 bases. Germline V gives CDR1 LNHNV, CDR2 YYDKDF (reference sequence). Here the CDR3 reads CATSRDPLAGALETQYF. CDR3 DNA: TGTGCCACCAGCAGAGATCCGCTGGCGGGAGCTTTGGAGACCCAGTACTTC.

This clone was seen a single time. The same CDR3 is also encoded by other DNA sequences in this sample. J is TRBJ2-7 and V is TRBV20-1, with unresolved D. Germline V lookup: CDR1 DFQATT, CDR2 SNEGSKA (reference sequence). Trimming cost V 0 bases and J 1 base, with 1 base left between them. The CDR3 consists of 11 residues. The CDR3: CSARDSYEQYF. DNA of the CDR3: TGCAGTGCTAGAGATTCCTACGAGCAGTACTTC.

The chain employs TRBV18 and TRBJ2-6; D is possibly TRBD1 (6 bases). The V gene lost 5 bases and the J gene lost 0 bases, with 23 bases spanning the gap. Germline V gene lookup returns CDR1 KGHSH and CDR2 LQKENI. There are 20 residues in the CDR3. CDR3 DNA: TGTGCCAGCTCAGCGTTACCAGGGGCTAACTTCGCCTCTGGGGCCAACGTCCTGACTTTC. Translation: CASSALPGANFASGANVLTF.

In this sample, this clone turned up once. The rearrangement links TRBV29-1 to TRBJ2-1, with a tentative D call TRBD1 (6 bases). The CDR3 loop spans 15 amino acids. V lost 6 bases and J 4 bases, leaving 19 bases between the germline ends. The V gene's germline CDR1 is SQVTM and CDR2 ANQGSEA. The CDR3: CSVPSRQASYNEQFF. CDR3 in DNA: TGCAGCGTCCCCTCCCGACAGGCTTCGTACAATGAGCAGTTCTTC.

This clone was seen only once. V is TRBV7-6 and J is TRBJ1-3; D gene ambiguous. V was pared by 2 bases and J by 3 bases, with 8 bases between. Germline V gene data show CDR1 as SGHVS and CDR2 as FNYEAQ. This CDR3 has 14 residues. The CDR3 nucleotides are TGTGCCAGCAGCTTATCAGCAGGTGGAAACACCATATATTTT. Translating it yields CASSLSAGGNTIYF.

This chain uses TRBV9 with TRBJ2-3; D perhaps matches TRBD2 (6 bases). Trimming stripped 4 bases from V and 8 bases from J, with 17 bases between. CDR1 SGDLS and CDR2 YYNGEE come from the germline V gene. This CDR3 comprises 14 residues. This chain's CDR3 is CASSPHGTSGTQYF. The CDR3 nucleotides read TGTGCCAGCAGCCCCCATGGGACTTCAGGTACGCAGTATTTT.